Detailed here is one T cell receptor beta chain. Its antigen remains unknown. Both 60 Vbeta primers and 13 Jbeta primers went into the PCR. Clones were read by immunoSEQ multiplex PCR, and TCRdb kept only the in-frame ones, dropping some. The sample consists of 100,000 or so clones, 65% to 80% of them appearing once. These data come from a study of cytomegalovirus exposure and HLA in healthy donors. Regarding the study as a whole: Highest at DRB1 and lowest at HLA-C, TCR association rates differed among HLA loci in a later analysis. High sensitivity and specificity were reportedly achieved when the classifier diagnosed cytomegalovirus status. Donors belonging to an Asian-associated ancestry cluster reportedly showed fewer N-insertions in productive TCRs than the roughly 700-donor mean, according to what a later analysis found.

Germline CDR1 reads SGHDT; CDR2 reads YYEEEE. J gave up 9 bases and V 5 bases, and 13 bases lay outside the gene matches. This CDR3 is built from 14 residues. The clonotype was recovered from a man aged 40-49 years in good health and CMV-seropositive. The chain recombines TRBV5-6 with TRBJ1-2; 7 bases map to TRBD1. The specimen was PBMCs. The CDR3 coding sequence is TGTGCCAGCAGTTCCGGGACAGACCTTTATCGCTACACCTTC. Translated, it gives CASSSGTDLYRYTF.